Listed here are 5 T cell receptor beta chains from one sample, sequenced in a study of T cell changes during pregnancy in multiple sclerosis. Profiling relied on immunoSEQ multiplex PCR, and the TCRdb table lists in-frame clones only, not all of them. This sample has around 23,000 clones, with approximately 95% found just once. The material sequenced was CD8+ T cells from peripheral blood mononuclear cells, taken in the third trimester of pregnancy. These receptors were collected from a female donor with multiple sclerosis, enrolled in a pregnancy study.

The chain carries TRBV5-8 and TRBJ2-5, with D uncertain. Germline lookup yields CDR1 SGHTS and CDR2 YDEGEE. The CDR3 covers 14 residues. V dropped 1 base and J dropped 5 bases, with 12 bases sitting between them. The CDR3 sequence is CASSLIRSVETQYF. CDR3 sequence (DNA): TGTGCCAGCAGCTTGATTAGGAGTGTGGAGACCCAGTACTTC.

The rearrangement uses TRBV27 and TRBJ1-5; 11 positions match TRBD1. This CDR3 region has 17 residues. CDR1 and CDR2 from the germline V gene are MNHEY and SMNVEV (reference sequence). With 3 bases clipped from V and 1 base from J, the junction kept 5 bases outside the gene matches. CDR3 region: CASSFGGQGVSNQPQHF. As DNA, the CDR3 is TGTGCCAGCAGTTTTGGGGGACAGGGGGTGAGCAATCAGCCCCAGCATTTT.

The chain joins TRBV4-3 to TRBJ2-3; 8 nucleotides align to TRBD2. Unmatched junction bases numbered 13, after V lost 1 base and J lost 4 bases. CDR3 size: 18 residues. Germline V gives CDR1 LGHNA, CDR2 YSLEER. The CDR3 DNA follows: TGCGCCAGCAGCCAAGCCCCACTATTCGGGGGGGCATCAGATACGCAGTATTTT. Translating gives CASSQAPLFGGASDTQYF.

This chain joins TRBV12-5 and TRBJ1-5; unclear D gene. In germline, CDR1 is LGHNT, CDR2 FRNRAP. This CDR3 has 15 residues. Trimming took 6 bases from V and 3 from J, leaving 15 bases between them. This CDR3 reads CASGPGHLNNQPQHF. The CDR3 DNA reads TGTGCTAGTGGCCCTGGGCACCTGAACAATCAGCCCCAGCATTTT.

The chain combines TRBV29-1 with TRBJ2-1, with D tentatively TRBD1 (6 bases). The V and J ends lost 5 bases and 0 bases respectively, with 11 bases between them. Germline V CDR1 and CDR2: SQVTM, ANQGSEA. The CDR3 runs to 14 residues. The CDR3 reads CSVTDRSSYNEQFF. CDR3 sequence (DNA): TGCAGCGTTACCGACAGGAGCTCCTACAATGAGCAGTTCTTC.